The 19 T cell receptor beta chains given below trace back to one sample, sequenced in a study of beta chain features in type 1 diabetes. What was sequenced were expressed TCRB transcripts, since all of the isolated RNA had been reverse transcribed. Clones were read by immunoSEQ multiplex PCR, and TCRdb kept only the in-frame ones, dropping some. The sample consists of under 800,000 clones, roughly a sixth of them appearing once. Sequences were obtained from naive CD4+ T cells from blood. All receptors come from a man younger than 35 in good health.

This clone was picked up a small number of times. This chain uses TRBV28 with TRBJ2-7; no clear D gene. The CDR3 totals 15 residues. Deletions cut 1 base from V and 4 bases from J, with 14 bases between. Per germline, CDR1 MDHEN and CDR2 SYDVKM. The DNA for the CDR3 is TGTGCCAGCAGTTTATTGGCAGCTAATTTGTACGAGCAGTACTTC. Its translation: CASSLLAANLYEQYF.

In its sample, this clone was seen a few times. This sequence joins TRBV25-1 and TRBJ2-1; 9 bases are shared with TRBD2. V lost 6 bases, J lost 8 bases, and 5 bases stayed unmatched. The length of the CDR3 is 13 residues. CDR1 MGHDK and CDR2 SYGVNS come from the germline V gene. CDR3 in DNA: TGTGCCAGCAGCTCTAGCGGGACATATGAGCAGTTCTTC. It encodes CASSSSGTYEQFF. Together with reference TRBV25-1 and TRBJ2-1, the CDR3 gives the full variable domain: EADIYQTPRYLVIGTGKKITLECSQTMGHDKMYWYQQDPGMELHLIHYSYGVNSTEKGDLSSESTVSRIRTEHFPLTLESARPSHTSQYLCASSSSGTYEQFFGPGTRLTVL.

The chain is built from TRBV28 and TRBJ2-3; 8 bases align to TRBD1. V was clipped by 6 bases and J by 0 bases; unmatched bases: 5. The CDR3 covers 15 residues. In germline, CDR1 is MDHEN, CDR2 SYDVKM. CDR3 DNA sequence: TGTGCCAGCAGAGCTCAGGGGGCGAGCACAGATACGCAGTATTTT. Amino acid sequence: CASRAQGASTDTQYF.

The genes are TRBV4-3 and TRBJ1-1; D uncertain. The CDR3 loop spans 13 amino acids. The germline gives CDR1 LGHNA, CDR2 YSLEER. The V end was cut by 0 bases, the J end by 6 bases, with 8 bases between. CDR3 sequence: CASSQEAGAEAFF. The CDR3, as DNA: TGCGCCAGCAGCCAAGAGGCGGGAGCTGAAGCTTTCTTT.

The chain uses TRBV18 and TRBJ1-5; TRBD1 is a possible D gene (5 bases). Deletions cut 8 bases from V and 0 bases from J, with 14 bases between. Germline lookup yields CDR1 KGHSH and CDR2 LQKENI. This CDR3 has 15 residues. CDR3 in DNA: TGTGCCAGCACGAAGCGGGGGGATAGCAATCAGCCCCAGCATTTT. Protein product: CASTKRGDSNQPQHF.

This CDR3 reads CASSVATTRGSYEQYF. The CDR3 DNA sequence: TGTGCCAGCAGCGTAGCTACGACCCGGGGCTCCTACGAGCAGTACTTC. This rearrangement joins TRBV9 to TRBJ2-7, with D maybe TRBD2 (5 bases). CDR1 and CDR2 (germline): SGDLS, YYNGEE. The CDR3 runs 16 residues. V lost 0 bases to trimming and J lost 0 bases, with 13 bases between them. The whole variable domain, filled in from reference TRBV9 and TRBJ2-7, reads DSGVTQTPKHLITATGQRVTLRCSPRSGDLSVYWYQQSLDQGLQFLIQYYNGEERAKGNILERFSAQQFPDLHSELNLSSLELGDSALYFCASSVATTRGSYEQYFGPGTRLTVT.

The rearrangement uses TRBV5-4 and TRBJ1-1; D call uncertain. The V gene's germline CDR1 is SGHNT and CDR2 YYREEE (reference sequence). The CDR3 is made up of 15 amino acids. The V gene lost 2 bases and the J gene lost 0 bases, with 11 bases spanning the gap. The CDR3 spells CASSLVGVLNTEAFF. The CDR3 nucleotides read TGTGCCAGCAGCTTAGTTGGAGTCTTGAACACTGAAGCTTTCTTT.

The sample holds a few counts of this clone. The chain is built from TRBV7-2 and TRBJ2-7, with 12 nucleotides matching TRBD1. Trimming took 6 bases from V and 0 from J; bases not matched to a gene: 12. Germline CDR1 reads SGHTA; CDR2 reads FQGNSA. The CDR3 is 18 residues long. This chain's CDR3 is CASRGQGTGGFYSYEQYF. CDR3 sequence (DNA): TGTGCCAGCAGAGGGCAGGGGACAGGGGGCTTTTACTCCTACGAGCAGTACTTC.

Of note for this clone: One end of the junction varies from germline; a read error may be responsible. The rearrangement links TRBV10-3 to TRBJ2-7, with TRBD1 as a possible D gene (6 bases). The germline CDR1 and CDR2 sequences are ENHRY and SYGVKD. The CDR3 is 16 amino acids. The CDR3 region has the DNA TGTGCCACCAGTGGAACCGGGACAAGTGAACCCTACGAGCAGTACTTC. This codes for CATSGTGTSEPYEQYF.

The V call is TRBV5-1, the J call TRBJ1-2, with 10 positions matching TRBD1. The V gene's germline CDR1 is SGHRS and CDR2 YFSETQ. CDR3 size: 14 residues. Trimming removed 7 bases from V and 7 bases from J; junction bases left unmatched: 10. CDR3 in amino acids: CASRPGQGYGGYTF. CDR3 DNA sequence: TGCGCCAGCCGACCGGGACAGGGGTATGGTGGCTACACCTTC.

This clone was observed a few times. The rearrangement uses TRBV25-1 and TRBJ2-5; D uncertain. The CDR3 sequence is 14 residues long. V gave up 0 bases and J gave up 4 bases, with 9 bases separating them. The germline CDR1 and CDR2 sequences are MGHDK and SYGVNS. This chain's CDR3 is CASSEYERRETQYF. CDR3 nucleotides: TGTGCCAGCAGTGAATACGAGAGAAGAGAGACCCAGTACTTC.

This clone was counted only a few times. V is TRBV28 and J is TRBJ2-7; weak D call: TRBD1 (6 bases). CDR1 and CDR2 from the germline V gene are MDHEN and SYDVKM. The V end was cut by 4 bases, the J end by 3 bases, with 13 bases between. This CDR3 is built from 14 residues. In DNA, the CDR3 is TGTGCCAGCAGTTCCCCCGCGGACAGCTACGAGCAGTACTTC. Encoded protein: CASSSPADSYEQYF.

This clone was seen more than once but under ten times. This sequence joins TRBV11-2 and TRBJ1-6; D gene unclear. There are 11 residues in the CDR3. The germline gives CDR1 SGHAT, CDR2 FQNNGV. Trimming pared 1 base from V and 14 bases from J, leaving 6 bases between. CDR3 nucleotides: TGTGCCAGCAGCTTAGTTGGCTCCCTCCACTTT. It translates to CASSLVGSLHF.

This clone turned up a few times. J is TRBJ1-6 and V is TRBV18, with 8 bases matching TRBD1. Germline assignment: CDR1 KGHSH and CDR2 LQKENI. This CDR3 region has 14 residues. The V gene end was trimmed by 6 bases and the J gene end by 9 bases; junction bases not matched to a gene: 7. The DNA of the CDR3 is TGTGCCAGCTCTTCCGGAGGACAGGGTTCACCCCTCCACTTT. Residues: CASSSGGQGSPLHF.

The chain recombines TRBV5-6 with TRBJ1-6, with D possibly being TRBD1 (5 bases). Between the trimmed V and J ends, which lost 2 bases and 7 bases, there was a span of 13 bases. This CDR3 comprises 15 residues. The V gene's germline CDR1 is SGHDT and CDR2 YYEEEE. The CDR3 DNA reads TGTGCCAGCAGCTTCGGTGGGGCGAGAAATTCACCCCTCCACTTT. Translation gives CASSFGGARNSPLHF. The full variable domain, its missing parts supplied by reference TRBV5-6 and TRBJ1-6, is DAGVTQSPTHLIKTRGQQVTLRCSPKSGHDTVSWYQQALGQGPQFIFQYYEEEERQRGNFPDRFSGHQFPNYSSELNVNALLLGDSALYLCASSFGGARNSPLHFGNGTRLTVT.

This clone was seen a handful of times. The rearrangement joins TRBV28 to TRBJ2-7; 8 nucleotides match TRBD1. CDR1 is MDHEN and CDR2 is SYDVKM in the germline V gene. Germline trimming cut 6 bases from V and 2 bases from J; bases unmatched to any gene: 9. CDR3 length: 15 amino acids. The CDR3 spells CASSRLDRAPYEQYF. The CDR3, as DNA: TGTGCCAGCAGCCGATTGGACAGGGCCCCCTACGAGCAGTACTTC.

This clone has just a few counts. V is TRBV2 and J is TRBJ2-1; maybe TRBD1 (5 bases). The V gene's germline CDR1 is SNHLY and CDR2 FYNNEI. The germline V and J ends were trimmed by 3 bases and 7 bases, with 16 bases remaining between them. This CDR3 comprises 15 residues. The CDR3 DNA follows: TGTGCCAGCAGTGAGAAAGGGGTGTTTAATAATGAGCAGTTCTTC. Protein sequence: CASSEKGVFNNEQFF.

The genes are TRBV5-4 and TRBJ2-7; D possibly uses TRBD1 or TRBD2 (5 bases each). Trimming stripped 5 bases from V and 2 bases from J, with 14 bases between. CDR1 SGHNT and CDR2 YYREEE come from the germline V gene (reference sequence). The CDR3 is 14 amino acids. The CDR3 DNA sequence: TGTGCCAGCAGTTACCGGGACGGTGCCTACGAGCAGTACTTC. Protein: CASSYRDGAYEQYF. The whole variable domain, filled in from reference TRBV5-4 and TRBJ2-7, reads ETGVTQSPTHLIKTRGQQVTLRCSSQSGHNTVSWYQQALGQGPQFIFQYYREEENGRGNFPPRFSGLQFPNYSSELNVNALELDDSALYLCASSYRDGAYEQYFGPGTRLTVT.

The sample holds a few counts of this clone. The CDR3 region has the DNA TGTGCCAGCCGGGGGGCAGGGCAGTCCTACGAGCAGTACTTC. Translating gives CASRGAGQSYEQYF. The chain has TRBV28 and TRBJ2-7, with D maybe TRBD2 (7 bases). V dropped 8 bases and J dropped 1 base, with 15 bases sitting between them. Germline V gene lookup returns CDR1 MDHEN and CDR2 SYDVKM. The CDR3 loop spans 14 amino acids.